This T cell receptor (beta chain) comes out of a study of cytomegalovirus exposure and HLA in healthy donors. Here immunoSEQ multiplex PCR was the method, and the copy in TCRdb shows in-frame clones only, minus some. Of 100,000 to 150,000 clones listed, about nine tenths are singletons. Germline CDR1 is SGHNT and CDR2 is YENEEA. The J segment lost 9 bases and the V segment lost 5 bases, leaving 16 bases of the junction unmatched. This CDR3 contains 16 residues. The specimen was PBMCs. The rearrangement links TRBV11-3 to TRBJ2-1; 7 bases match TRBD2. The sequence was obtained from a young woman in good health and CMV-seronegative. This chain's CDR3 is CASSPRTSGDIGEQFF. CDR3 coding DNA: TGTGCCAGCAGCCCTAGGACTAGTGGGGATATCGGTGAGCAGTTCTTC.